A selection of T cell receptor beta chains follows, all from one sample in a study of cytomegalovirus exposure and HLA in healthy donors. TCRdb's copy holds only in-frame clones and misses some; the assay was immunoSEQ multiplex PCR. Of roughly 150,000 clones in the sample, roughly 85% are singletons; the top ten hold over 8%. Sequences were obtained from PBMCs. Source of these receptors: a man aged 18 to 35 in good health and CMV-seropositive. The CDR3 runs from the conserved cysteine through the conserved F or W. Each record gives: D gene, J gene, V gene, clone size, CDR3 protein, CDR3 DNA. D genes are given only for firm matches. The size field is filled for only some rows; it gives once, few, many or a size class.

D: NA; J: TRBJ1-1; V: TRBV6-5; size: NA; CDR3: CASSYGQVNTEAFF; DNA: TGTGCCAGCAGTTACGGGCAGGTTAACACTGAAGCTTTCTTT
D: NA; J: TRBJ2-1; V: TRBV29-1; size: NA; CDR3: CSVEYRDRDNEQFF; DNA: TGCAGCGTTGAATACAGGGATCGGGACAATGAGCAGTTCTTC
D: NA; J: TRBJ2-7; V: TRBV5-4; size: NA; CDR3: CASSSIPGNEQYF; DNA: TGTGCCAGCAGCTCCATCCCAGGGAACGAGCAGTACTTC
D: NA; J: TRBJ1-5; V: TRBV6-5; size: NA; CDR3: CASSYREEQPQHF; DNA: TGTGCCAGCAGTTACAGGGAGGAACAGCCCCAGCATTTT
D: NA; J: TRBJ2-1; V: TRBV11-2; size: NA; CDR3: CASSLLVGGPEQFF; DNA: TGTGCCAGCAGCTTACTAGTGGGGGGACCTGAGCAGTTCTTC
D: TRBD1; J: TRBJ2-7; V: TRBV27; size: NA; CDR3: CASQIDRGNREQYF; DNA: TGTGCCAGCCAAATCGACAGGGGGAATCGCGAGCAGTACTTC
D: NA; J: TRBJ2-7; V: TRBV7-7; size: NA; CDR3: CASSLGGGGSYEQYF; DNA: TGTGCTAGCAGCTTAGGGGGAGGTGGCTCCTACGAGCAGTACTTC
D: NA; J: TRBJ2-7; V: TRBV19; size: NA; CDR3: CASSPDIWGSPYYEQYF; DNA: TGTGCCAGTAGTCCCGACATCTGGGGCTCTCCTTACTACGAGCAGTACTTC
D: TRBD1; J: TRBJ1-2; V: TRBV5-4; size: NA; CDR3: CASSLMGDRAYGYTF; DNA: TGTGCCAGCAGCCTTATGGGGGACAGGGCCTATGGCTACACCTTC
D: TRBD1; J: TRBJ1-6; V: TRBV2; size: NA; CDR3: CASKTGSSYNSPLHF; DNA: TGTGCCAGCAAGACAGGGAGCTCCTATAATTCACCCCTCCACTTT
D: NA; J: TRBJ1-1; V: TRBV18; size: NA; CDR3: CASSPQGSNTEAFF; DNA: TGTGCCAGCTCACCTCAGGGGTCTAACACTGAAGCTTTCTTT
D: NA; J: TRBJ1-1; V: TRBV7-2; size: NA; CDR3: CASSLQIPGGTEAFF; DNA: TGTGCCAGCAGCCTACAAATCCCGGGGGGAACTGAAGCTTTCTTT
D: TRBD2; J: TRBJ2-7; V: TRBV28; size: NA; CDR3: CASSLSGTSGRQYEQYF; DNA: TGTGCCAGCAGTTTATCCGGGACTAGCGGGAGACAGTACGAGCAGTACTTC
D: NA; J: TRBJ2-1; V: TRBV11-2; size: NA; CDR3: CASSSGGGTYNEQFF; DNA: TGTGCCAGCAGCTCTGGGGGAGGTACCTACAATGAGCAGTTCTTC
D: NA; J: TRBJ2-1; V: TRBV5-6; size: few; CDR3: CASSPGGLSQFF; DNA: TGTGCCAGCAGCCCGGGCGGACTGTCACAGTTCTTC
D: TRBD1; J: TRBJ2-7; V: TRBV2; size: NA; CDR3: CASSLTGGTSYEQYF; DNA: TGTGCCAGCAGTTTAACAGGGGGCACCTCCTACGAGCAGTACTTC
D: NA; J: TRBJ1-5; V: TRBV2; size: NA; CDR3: CASRGAQPQHF; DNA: TGTGCCAGCAGGGGGGCTCAGCCCCAGCATTTT
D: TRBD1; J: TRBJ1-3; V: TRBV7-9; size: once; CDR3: CASSRDRGQGNTIYF; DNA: TGTGCCAGCAGCCGGGACAGGGGGCAGGGAAACACCATATATTTT
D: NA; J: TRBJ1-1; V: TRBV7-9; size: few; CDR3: CASSPGKNTEAFF; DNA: TGTGCCAGCAGCCCAGGGAAGAACACTGAAGCTTTCTTT
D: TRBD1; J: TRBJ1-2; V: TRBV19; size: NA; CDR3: CASSIGLDRAYGYTF; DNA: TGTGCCAGTAGTATCGGGCTGGACAGGGCATATGGCTACACCTTC
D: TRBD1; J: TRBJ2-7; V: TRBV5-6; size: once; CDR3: CASSTGQGAEQYF; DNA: TGTGCCAGCAGCACCGGACAGGGGGCCGAGCAGTACTTC
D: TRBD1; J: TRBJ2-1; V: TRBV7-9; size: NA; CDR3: CASSPLPRQGLIHNEQFF; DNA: TGTGCCAGCAGCCCGCTCCCCCGACAGGGGCTCATACACAATGAGCAGTTCTTC